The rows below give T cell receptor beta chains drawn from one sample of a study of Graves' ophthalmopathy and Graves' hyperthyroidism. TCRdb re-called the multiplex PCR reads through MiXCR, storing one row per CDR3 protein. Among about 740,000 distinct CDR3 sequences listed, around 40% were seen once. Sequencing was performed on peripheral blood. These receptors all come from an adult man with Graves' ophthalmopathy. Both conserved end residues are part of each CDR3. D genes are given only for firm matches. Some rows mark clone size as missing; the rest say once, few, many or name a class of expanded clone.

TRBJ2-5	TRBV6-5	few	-	TGTGCCAGCAGTCAGGATAACGGGTTTGAGACCCAGTACTTC	CASSQDNGFETQYF
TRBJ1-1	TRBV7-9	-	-	TGTGCCAGCAGTCAGACAGGAACTGAAGCTTTCTTT	CASSQTGTEAFF
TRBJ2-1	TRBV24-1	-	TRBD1	TGTGCCACCGCAGACGGGGACAGGAATAATGAGCAGTTCTTC	CATADGDRNNEQFF
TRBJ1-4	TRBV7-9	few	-	TGTGCCAGCAGCGATCTTACCTATAATGAAAAACTGTTTTTT	CASSDLTYNEKLFF
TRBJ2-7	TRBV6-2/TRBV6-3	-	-	TGTGCCAGCAGTTACTCGAATTGGGGCTACGAGCAGTACTTC	CASSYSNWGYEQYF
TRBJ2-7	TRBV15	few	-	TGTGCCACCAGCAGAGACAGGAGCTCCACAGGGACCAGCTACGAGCAGTACTTC	CATSRDRSSTGTSYEQYF
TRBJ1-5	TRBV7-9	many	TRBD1	TGTGCCAGCAGCACCAACAGACAGGGGGCGGGTCAGCCCCAGCATTTT	CASSTNRQGAGQPQHF
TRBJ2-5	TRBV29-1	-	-	TGCAGCGCGGCGAGGGGGACCGGGAGAGGTGAGACCCAGTACTTC	CSAARGTGRGETQYF
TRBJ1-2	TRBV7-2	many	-	TGTGCCAGCAGATCCGGGAACCACTATGGCTACACCTTC	CASRSGNHYGYTF
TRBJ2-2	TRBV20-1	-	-	TGCAGTGCTATGACCAACACCGGGGAGCTGTTTTTT	CSAMTNTGELFF
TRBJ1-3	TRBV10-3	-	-	TGTGCCATCAGTGAGTCACGCGGGAGCTCTGGAAACACCATATATTTT	CAISESRGSSGNTIYF
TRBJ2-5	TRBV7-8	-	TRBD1	TGTGCCAGCAGCTTAGGCGGCAGGGGGACCCAAGAGACCCAGTACTTC	CASSLGGRGTQETQYF
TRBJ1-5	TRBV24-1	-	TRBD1	TGTGCCACCAGTGACCCAGGGACAGACCCCGATCAGCCCCAGCATTTT	CATSDPGTDPDQPQHF
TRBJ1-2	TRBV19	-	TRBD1	TGTGCTAAAGGGGCGTCGGGACAGGGGGTCTATGGCTACACCTTC	CAKGASGQGVYGYTF
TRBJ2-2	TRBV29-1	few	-	TGCAGCGTTGAAACGGGACCGAACACCGGGGAGCTGTTTTTT	CSVETGPNTGELFF
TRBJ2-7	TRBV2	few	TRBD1	TGTGCCAGCGGTGACAGGGGCGATTACGAGCAGTACTTC	CASGDRGDYEQYF
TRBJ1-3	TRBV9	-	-	TGTGCCAGCAGCCCCACGAGGGGGTTCTCTGGAAACACCATATATTTT	CASSPTRGFSGNTIYF
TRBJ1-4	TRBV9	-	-	TGTGCCAGCAGTTTAACGCCCCTACAGGACCTAAAGGGTGAAAAACTGTTTTTT	CASSLTPLQDLKGEKLFF
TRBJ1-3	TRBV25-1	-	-	TGTGCCAGCACTCCGGAGAGGGCCGTAAACACCATATATTTT	CASTPERAVNTIYF
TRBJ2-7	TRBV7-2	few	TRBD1	TGTGCCAGCAGGCAAGGGACAGGGGGCGGATACGAGCAGTACTTC	CASRQGTGGGYEQYF
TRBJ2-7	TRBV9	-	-	TGTGCCAGCAGCGTAGGTAGCGTCGGGACCGGGAGTCAGCAGTACTTC	CASSVGSVGTGSQQYF
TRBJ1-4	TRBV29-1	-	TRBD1	TGCAGCGTCCAGGGGGCCAATGAAAAACTGTTTTTT	CSVQGANEKLFF
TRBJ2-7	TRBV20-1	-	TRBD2	TGCAGCGCCCAAGAGACTAGCGGGAAGAGCTCCTACGAGCAGTACTTC	CSAQETSGKSSYEQYF
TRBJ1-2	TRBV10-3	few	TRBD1	TGTGCCAGCAGTTACTGGGGACAGGGTAGTTCCTATGGCTACACCTTC	CASSYWGQGSSYGYTF
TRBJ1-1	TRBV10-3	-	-	TGTGCCTGGGGACCCCGCGCGGAGGTTGAAGCTTTCTTT	CAWGPRAEVEAFF
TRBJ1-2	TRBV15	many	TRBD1	TGTGCCACCAGCAGAGGGACAGGGGACTATGGCTACACCTTC	CATSRGTGDYGYTF
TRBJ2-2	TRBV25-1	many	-	TGTGCCAGCAGTGACGGCGGGGAGCTGTTTTTT	CASSDGGELFF
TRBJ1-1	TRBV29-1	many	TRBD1	TGCAGCGTTGAGCGGGACAGAGCAACCTTGAACACTGAAGCTTTCTTT	CSVERDRATLNTEAFF
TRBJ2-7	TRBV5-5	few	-	TGTGCCAGCAGCTTGGCCACTACCAGGGTCTACGAGCAGTACTTC	CASSLATTRVYEQYF
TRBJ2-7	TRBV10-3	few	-	TGTGCCATCAGTGGAATTAAGCGAACAAAAGCCTACGAGCAGTACTTC	CAISGIKRTKAYEQYF
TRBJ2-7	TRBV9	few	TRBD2	TGTGCCAGCAGCCCCGGCGGAGCGGGACCCTACGAGCAGTACTTC	CASSPGGAGPYEQYF
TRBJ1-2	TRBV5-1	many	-	TGCGCCAGCAGCTTGGTCGGGGAATATGGCTACACCTTC	CASSLVGEYGYTF
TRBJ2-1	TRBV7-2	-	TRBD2	TGTGCCAGCAGCTTCCGACTAGCGGGGTCCTACAATGAGCAGTTCTTC	CASSFRLAGSYNEQFF
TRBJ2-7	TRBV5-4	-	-	TGTGCCAGCAGCGTTGAAAGCTACTACGAGCAGTACTTC	CASSVESYYEQYF
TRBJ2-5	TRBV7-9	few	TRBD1	TGTGCCAGCACCCCAATGACAGGGCCCACAGAGACCCAGTACTTC	CASTPMTGPTETQYF
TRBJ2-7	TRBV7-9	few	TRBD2	TGTGCCAGCATGGGCCGACTAGCGGTCCTGAAGTCCTACGAGCAGTACTTC	CASMGRLAVLKSYEQYF
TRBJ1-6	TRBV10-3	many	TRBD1	TGTGCCATCAGCGCGGGGACAGGGGATTCACCCCTCCACTTT	CAISAGTGDSPLHF
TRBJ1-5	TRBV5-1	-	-	TGCGCCAGCAGCTTGGATCCAGGGAGCAATCAGCCCCAGCATTTT	CASSLDPGSNQPQHF
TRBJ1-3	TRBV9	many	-	TGTGCCAGCAGCGTAGAATGGACAGCCCTCTCTGGAAACACCATATATTTT	CASSVEWTALSGNTIYF
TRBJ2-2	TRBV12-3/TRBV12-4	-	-	TGTGCCAGCAGCCTAGACCGACTGGGGGAGCTGTTTTTT	CASSLDRLGELFF
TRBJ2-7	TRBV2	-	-	TGTGCCACCAGTGACCCGGGACACCTCCAGGAGCAGTACTTC	CATSDPGHLQEQYF
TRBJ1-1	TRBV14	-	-	TGTGCCAGCAGCCAAGGGTATGAGGGGGGAGACAGAATGAACACTGAAGCTTTCTTT	CASSQGYEGGDRMNTEAFF
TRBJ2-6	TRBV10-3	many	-	TGTGCCATCAGTGACCGGGTGAGGGCAGTGGAGGCCGGGGCCAACGTCCTGACTTTC	CAISDRVRAVEAGANVLTF
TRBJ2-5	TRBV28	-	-	TGTGCCAGCAATCCTTACGGGCCGCAGGAGACCCAGTACTTC	CASNPYGPQETQYF
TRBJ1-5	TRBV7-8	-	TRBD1	TGTGCCAGCAGCCCCAAGACAGGGGGCTATCAGCCCCAGCATTTT	CASSPKTGGYQPQHF
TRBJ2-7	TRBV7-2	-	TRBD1	TGTGCCAGCAGCCATCCGACCGGGACAGGGGGCGTCGAGCAGTACTTC	CASSHPTGTGGVEQYF
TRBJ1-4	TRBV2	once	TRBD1	TGTGCCAGCACCCCAGGGGGCTCGGCTAATGAAAAACTGTTTTTT	CASTPGGSANEKLFF